This entry features one T cell receptor (beta chain) sequence. This record comes from a study of PD-L1 blockade in urothelial cancer. Across the study: It was at some point between 2013 and 2015 that patients started atezolizumab at 1,200 mg intravenously every 3 weeks.

Germline V gene data show CDR1 as LNHNV and CDR2 as YYDKDF (reference sequence). This CDR3 is built from 15 residues. With 3 bases removed from V and 0 bases from J, the gap between germline ends came to 9 bases. Urothelial carcinoma affected the patients, and it was locally advanced or metastatic. Sample numbers ranged from 1 to 8 per patient, encompassing pretreatment and on-treatment collections. Sequenced by immunoSEQ multiplex PCR; TCRdb stores in-frame clones only, minus some. The table has around 33,000 clones, roughly 82% seen once. The clonotype originates from a man between 70 and 80 years old with urothelial cancer. The source was PBMCs, collected around atezolizumab (anti-PD-L1) treatment. The chain links TRBV15 to TRBJ1-5; D perhaps matches TRBD1 (6 bases). CDR3 sequence: CATSSGGHSNQPQHF. CDR3 DNA sequence: TGTGCCACCAGCAGTGGGGGACATAGCAATCAGCCCCAGCATTTT.